This T cell receptor beta chain was recorded in a study of CXCR3-negative and CXCR3-positive naive CD8 T cells. Each TRB cDNA library was prepared by 5' RACE (with UMI labels). TCRdb re-called the 5' RACE reads and shows each CDR3 protein once, DNA omitted. This repertoire comprises some 150,000 distinct CDR3 sequences; its ten largest clones make up around 0.37%. The germline V gene encodes CDR1 MNHEY and CDR2 SVGEGT. The CDR3 is 13 amino acids. Whole-study results and caveats: TRB CDR3s were more hydrophobic in CXCR3-positive than in CXCR3-negative naive cells. After cryopreservation, CXCR3 expression dropped partially; most assays used fresh PBMCs.

With regard to this clonotype: Its antigen is currently unknown.

The receptor comes from a human donor in good health. Some clones in this sample may be carry-over from other donors' samples. The rearrangement links TRBV6-2 or TRBV6-3 to TRBJ2-5; TCRdb names TRBD2, which stays unverified in the absence of DNA. Sequenced material: naive CXCR3+ CD8+ T cells from blood. The subset denotes: CD45RO-CCR7+CD27+CD95- naive CD8+ T cells expressing CXCR3 (TNR3+). CDR3 sequence reads: CARRPEGGETQYF.